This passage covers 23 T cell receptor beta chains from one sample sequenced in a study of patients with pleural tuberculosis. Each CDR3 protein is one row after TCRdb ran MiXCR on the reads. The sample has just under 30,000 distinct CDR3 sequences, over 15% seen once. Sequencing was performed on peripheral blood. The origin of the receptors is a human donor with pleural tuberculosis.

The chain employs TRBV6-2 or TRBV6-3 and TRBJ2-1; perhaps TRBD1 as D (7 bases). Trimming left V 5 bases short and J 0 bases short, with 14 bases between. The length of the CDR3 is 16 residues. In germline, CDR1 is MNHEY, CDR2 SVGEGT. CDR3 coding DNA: TGTGCCAGCAGTGAATCGGGGGACAGCTCCTACAATGAGCAGTTCTTC. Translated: CASSESGDSSYNEQFF.

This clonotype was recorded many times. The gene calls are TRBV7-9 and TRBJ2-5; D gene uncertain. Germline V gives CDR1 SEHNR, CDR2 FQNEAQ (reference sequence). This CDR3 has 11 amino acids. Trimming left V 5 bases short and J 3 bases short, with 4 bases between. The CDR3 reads CASSQKETQYF. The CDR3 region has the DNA TGTGCCAGCAGCCAAAAAGAGACCCAGTACTTC.

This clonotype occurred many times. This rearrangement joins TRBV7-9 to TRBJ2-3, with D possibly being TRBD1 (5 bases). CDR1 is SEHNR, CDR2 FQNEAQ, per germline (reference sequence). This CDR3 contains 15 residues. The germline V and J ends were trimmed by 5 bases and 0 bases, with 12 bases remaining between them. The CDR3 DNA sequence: TGTGCCAGCAGCCCAGGGATTGTGAGCACAGATACGCAGTATTTT. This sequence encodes CASSPGIVSTDTQYF.

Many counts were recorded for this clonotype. This chain's CDR3 is CASSGGQNTEAFF. The CDR3 DNA follows: TGTGCCAGCTCCGGAGGACAGAACACTGAAGCTTTCTTT. J is TRBJ1-1 and V is TRBV18, with D perhaps TRBD1 (5 bases). The germline gives CDR1 KGHSH, CDR2 LQKENI. The CDR3 loop spans 13 amino acids. Trimming removed 6 bases at V and 1 base at J, with 9 bases between.

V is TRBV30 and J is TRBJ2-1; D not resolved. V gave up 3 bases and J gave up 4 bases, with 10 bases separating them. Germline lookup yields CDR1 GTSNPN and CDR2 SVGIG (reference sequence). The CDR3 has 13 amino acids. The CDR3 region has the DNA TGTGCCTGGAGGCTACTGGAATACAATGAGCAGTTCTTC. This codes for CAWRLLEYNEQFF.

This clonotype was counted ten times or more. CDR3 in DNA: TGTGCCAGCTCTTTTGGGGTACGGGGCAGCGATGAGCAGTTCTTC. This encodes CASSFGVRGSDEQFF. V is TRBV6-4 and J is TRBJ2-1, with D tentatively TRBD1 or TRBD2 (5 bases each). Between the trimmed V and J ends, which lost 8 bases and 8 bases, there was a span of 22 bases. In germline, CDR1 is MRHNA, CDR2 SNTAGT. This CDR3 comprises 15 residues.

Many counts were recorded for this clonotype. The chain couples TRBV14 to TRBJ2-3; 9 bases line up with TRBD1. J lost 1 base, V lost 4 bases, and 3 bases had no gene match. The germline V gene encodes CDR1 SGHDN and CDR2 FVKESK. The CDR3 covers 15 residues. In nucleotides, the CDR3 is TGTGCCAGCAGCCGGCACAGGGGGCGCACAGATACGCAGTATTTT. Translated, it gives CASSRHRGRTDTQYF.

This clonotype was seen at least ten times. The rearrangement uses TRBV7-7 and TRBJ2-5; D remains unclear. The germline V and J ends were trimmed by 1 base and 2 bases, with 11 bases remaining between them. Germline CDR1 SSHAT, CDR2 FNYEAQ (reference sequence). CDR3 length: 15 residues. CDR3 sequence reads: CASSLVSTEQETQYF. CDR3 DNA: TGTGCCAGCAGCTTAGTTTCGACTGAACAAGAGACCCAGTACTTC.

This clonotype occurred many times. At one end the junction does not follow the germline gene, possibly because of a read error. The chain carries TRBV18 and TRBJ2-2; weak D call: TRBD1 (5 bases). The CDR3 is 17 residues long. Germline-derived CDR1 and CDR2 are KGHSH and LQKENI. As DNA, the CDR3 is TGTTCCAGCTCACCACCGTCTGGGGCGGCGAACACCGGGGAGCTGTTTTTT. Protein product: CSSSPPSGAANTGELFF.

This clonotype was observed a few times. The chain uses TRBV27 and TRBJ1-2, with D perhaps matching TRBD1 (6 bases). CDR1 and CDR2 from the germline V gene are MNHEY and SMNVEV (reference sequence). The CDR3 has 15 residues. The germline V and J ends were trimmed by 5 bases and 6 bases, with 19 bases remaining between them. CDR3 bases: TGTGCCAGCAGTCGAGGGGCGACAGGACCCGATGGCTACACCTTC. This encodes CASSRGATGPDGYTF.

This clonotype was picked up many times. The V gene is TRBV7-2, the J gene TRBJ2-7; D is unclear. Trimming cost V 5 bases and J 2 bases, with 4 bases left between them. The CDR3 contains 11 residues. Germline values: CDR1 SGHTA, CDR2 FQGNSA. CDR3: CASSVTYEQYF. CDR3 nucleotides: TGTGCCAGCAGCGTGACCTACGAGCAGTACTTC.

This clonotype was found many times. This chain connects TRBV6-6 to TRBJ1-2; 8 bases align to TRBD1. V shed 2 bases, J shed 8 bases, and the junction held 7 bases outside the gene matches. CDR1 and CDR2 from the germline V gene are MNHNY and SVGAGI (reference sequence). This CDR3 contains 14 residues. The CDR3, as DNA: TGTGCCAGCAGTTACGCCCAGGGGGCCGACGGCTACACCTTC. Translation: CASSYAQGADGYTF.

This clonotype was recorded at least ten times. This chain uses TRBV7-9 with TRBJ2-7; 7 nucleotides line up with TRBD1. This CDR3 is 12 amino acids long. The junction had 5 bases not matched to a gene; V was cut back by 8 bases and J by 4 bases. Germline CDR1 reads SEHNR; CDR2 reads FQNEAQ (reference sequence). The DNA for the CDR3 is TGTGCCAGCGGCACGGGACAGTACGAGCAGTACTTC. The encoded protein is CASGTGQYEQYF.

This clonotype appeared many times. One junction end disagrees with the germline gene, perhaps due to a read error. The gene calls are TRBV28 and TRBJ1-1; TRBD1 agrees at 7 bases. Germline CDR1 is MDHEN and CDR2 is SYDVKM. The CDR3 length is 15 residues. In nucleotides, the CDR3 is TGTGCCAACAGTTCCCATCAAGGGGGCGAATACAAAGCTTTCTTT. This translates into CANSSHQGGEYKAFF.

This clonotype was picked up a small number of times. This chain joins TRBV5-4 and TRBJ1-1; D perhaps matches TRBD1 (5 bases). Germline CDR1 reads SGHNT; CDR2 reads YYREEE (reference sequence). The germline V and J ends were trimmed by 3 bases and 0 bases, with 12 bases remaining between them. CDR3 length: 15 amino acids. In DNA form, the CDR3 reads TGTGCCAGCAGCTCCAGGGCCGACCTGAACACTGAAGCTTTCTTT. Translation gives CASSSRADLNTEAFF.

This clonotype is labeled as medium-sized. Here the CDR3 DNA reads TGTGCCAGCAGTGAGATAGGGATGAATCAGCCCCAGCATTTT. This codes for CASSEIGMNQPQHF. The chain carries TRBV25-1 and TRBJ1-5; D not certain. The CDR3 consists of 14 residues. V lost 3 bases and J lost 4, with 10 bases in between. The germline gives CDR1 MGHDK, CDR2 SYGVNS.

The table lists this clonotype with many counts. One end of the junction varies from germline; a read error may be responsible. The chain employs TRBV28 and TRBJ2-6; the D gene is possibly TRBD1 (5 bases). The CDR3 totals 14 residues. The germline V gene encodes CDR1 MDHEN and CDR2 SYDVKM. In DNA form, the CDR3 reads TGTGCCAGCAGTTTACCGTCTGGGGCCAGCGTCCTGACTTTC. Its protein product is CASSLPSGASVLTF.

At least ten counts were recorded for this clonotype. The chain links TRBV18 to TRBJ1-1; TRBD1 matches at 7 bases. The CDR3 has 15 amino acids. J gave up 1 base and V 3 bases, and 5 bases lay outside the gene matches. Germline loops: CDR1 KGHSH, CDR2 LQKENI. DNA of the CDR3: TGTGCCAGCTCACCGATACAGGGGAGGAACACTGAAGCTTTCTTT. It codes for CASSPIQGRNTEAFF.

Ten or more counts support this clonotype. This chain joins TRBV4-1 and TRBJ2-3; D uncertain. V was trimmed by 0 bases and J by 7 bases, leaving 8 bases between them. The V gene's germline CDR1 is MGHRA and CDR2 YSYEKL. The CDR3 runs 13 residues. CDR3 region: CASSQESENTQYF. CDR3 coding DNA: TGCGCCAGCAGCCAAGAGTCTGAAAATACGCAGTATTTT.

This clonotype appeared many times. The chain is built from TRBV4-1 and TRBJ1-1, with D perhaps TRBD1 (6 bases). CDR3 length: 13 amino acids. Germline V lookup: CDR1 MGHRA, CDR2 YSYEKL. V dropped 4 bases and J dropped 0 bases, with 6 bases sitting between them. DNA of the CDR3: TGCGCCAGCAGCCCAGGGGTGAACACTGAAGCTTTCTTT. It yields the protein CASSPGVNTEAFF.

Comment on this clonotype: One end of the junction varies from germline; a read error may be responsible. CDR3 loop: CASTARGRSGNTVYF. Written as DNA, the CDR3 is TGCGCCAGCACAGCAAGAGGCAGATCTGGAAACACCGTATATTTT. This chain uses TRBV28 with TRBJ1-3, with unresolved D. The CDR3 consists of 15 residues. From germline, CDR1 is MDHEN and CDR2 SYDVKM.

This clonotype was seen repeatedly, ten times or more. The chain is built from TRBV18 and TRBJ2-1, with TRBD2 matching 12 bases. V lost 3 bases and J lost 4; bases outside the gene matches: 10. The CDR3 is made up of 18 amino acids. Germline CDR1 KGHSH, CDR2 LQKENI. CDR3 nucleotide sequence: TGTGCCAGCTCACCCGACCTACGACTAGCGGGGGTTTACAATGAGCAGTTCTTC. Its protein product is CASSPDLRLAGVYNEQFF.

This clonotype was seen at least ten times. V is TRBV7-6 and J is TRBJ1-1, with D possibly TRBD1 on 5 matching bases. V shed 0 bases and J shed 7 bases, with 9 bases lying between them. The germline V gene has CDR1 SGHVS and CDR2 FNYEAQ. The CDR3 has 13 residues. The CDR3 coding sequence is TGTGCCAGCAGCTTAGCAGGGGCCGATGAAGCTTTCTTT. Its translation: CASSLAGADEAFF.